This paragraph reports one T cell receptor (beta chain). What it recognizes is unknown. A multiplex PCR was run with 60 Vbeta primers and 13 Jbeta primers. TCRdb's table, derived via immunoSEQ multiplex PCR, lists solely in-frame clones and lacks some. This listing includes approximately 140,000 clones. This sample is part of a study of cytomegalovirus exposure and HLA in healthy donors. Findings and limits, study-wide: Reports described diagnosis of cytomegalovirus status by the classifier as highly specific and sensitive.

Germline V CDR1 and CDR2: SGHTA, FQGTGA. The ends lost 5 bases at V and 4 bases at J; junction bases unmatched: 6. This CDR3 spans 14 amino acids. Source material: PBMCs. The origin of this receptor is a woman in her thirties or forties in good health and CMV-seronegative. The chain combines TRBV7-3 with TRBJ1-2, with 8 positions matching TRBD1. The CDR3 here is CASSPQGAGYGYTF. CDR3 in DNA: TGTGCCAGCAGCCCCCAGGGGGCTGGCTATGGCTACACCTTC.